The 17 T cell receptor beta chains below were found in one sample sequenced in a study of cytomegalovirus exposure and HLA in healthy donors. Produced via immunoSEQ multiplex PCR; TCRdb's table is partial and in-frame only. The sample holds approximately 190,000 clones; 84% are singletons and the top ten take about an eighth. The sequencing input was PBMCs. Receptor source: a woman younger than 45 in good health and CMV-seropositive.

The rearrangement links TRBV29-1 to TRBJ2-3, with 7 bases fitting TRBD2. The CDR3 runs to 14 residues. V gave up 2 bases and J gave up 3 bases; unmatched junction bases: 5. The germline V gene encodes CDR1 SQVTM and CDR2 ANQGSEA. The CDR3 here is CSVERGVGTDTQYF. Written as DNA, the CDR3 is TGCAGCGTTGAACGGGGGGTGGGAACAGATACGCAGTATTTT.

The V and J genes are TRBV2 and TRBJ2-5; D ambiguous. V was cut by 0 bases and J by 7 bases, with 15 bases left in between. CDR3 length: 15 amino acids. The germline gives CDR1 SNHLY, CDR2 FYNNEI. This chain's CDR3 is CASSEAPSLIGTQYF. For the CDR3, the DNA is TGTGCCAGCAGTGAAGCGCCTAGTTTGATAGGGACCCAGTACTTC.

This clone was recorded once. CDR3 coding DNA: TGCAGCGTCAAAGGACTAGCGGACGAAGAGCAGTACTTC. Protein product: CSVKGLADEEQYF. The chain combines TRBV29-1 with TRBJ2-7; TRBD2 agrees at 10 bases. The germline CDR1 and CDR2 sequences are SQVTM and ANQGSEA. V shed 6 bases and J 7 bases; nucleotides not matched to a gene: 9. The CDR3 loop spans 13 amino acids.

This sequence joins TRBV6-5 and TRBJ2-7; D is undetermined. The CDR3 covers 16 residues. Trimming pared 1 base from V and 6 bases from J, leaving 19 bases between. Germline V CDR1 and CDR2: MNHEY, SVGAGI. The CDR3 DNA reads TGTGCCAGCAGTTACTACAAAGGAGTGTCCGTTAGCGAGCAGTACTTC. Its protein is CASSYYKGVSVSEQYF.

This chain uses TRBV9 with TRBJ2-3, with D perhaps TRBD2 (5 bases). Germline CDR1 is SGDLS and CDR2 is YYNGEE. This CDR3 region has 14 residues. V was trimmed by 3 bases and J by 4 bases, leaving 12 bases between them. The DNA for the CDR3 is TGTGCCAGCAGCGAAGAGACTATGGCAGATACGCAGTATTTT. Translated: CASSEETMADTQYF.

In its sample, this clone was seen a few times. The chain uses TRBV27 and TRBJ1-2; tentatively, D is TRBD1 (6 bases). The V end lost 5 bases, the J end lost 6 bases, and 16 bases lay between the germline ends. Germline loops: CDR1 MNHEY, CDR2 SMNVEV (reference sequence). This CDR3 is built from 14 residues. CDR3 in DNA: TGTGCCAGCAGTACTCGGCGTTCAGGGGATGGCTACACCTTC. Translation gives CASSTRRSGDGYTF.

The chain links TRBV15 to TRBJ2-1; possible D gene TRBD2, 6 bases. This CDR3 is 15 amino acids long. V gave up 2 bases and J gave up 7 bases, with 15 bases separating them. The germline V gene encodes CDR1 LNHNV and CDR2 YYDKDF (reference sequence). The CDR3 region is CATSRPSTSYNEQFF. The DNA for the CDR3 is TGTGCCACCAGCAGACCCTCGACTAGTTATAATGAGCAGTTCTTC.

The V gene is TRBV7-3, the J gene TRBJ1-1; D is possibly TRBD1 (6 bases). The length of the CDR3 is 13 residues. Trimming stripped 5 bases from V and 4 bases from J, with 11 bases between. The germline V gene encodes CDR1 SGHTA and CDR2 FQGTGA. CDR3 coding DNA: TGTGCCAGCAGCCAACAACAGGGCACTGAAGCTTTCTTT. Translating gives CASSQQQGTEAFF.

The rearrangement links TRBV6-6 to TRBJ1-2; the D gene is possibly TRBD1 (5 bases). The CDR3 has 15 amino acids. The V end lost 5 bases, the J end lost 4 bases, and 17 bases lay between the germline ends. Germline values: CDR1 MNHNY, CDR2 SVGAGI (reference sequence). This CDR3 is CASSMTDSTIYGYTF. The CDR3 nucleotides read TGTGCCAGCAGTATGACAGACTCTACGATCTATGGCTACACCTTC.

The rearrangement joins TRBV7-9 to TRBJ2-1, with D maybe TRBD1 (5 bases). This CDR3 is built from 15 residues. The germline V gene has CDR1 SEHNR and CDR2 FQNEAQ (reference sequence). Trimming shortened V by 5 bases and J by 5 bases, and 16 bases separated the two germline ends. CDR3: CASSKGAIPNNEQFF. CDR3 nucleotide sequence: TGTGCCAGCAGCAAAGGGGCTATTCCAAACAATGAGCAGTTCTTC. Supplemented by reference TRBV7-9 and TRBJ2-1, the full variable domain reads DTGVSQNPRHKITKRGQNVTFRCDPISEHNRLYWYRQTLGQGPEFLTYFQNEAQLEKSRLLSDRFSAERPKGSFSTLEIQRTEQGDSAMYLCASSKGAIPNNEQFFGPGTRLTVL.

The chain is built from TRBV30 and TRBJ1-1, with D uncertain. The CDR3 runs to 12 residues. Trimming took off 1 base at V and 6 bases at J, with 9 bases between the two ends. Germline CDR1 reads GTSNPN; CDR2 reads SVGIG (reference sequence). The CDR3 region has the DNA TGTGCCTGGAGTGATTCGTTCCCTGAAGCTTTCTTT. It is translated as CAWSDSFPEAFF. The full variable domain, completed using reference TRBV30 and TRBJ1-1, is SQTIHQWPATLVQPVGSPLSLECTVEGTSNPNLYWYRQAAGRGLQLLFYSVGIGQISSEVPQNLSASRPQDRQFILSSKKLLLSDSGFYLCAWSDSFPEAFFGQGTRLTVV.

The V gene is TRBV30, the J gene TRBJ1-2, with 8 bases identical to TRBD1. This CDR3 has 12 amino acids. The trim removed 4 bases at V and 6 bases at J, leaving 4 bases unmatched. In germline, CDR1 is GTSNPN, CDR2 SVGIG (reference sequence). CDR3 bases: TGTGCCTGGATATCACAGGGGGATGGCTACACCTTC. Translated, it gives CAWISQGDGYTF.

V gene TRBV6-5 combines with J gene TRBJ1-1; D may be TRBD1 (5 bases). This CDR3 has 11 amino acids. Germline CDR1 reads MNHEY; CDR2 reads SVGAGI. Trimming removed 7 bases at V and 3 bases at J, with 6 bases between. CDR3 DNA sequence: TGTGCCAGCACGGGGGACACTGAAGCTTTCTTT. Its protein is CASTGDTEAFF.

The chain recombines TRBV5-6 with TRBJ1-2; TRBD1 matches 10 bases. Trimming cost V 0 bases and J 7 bases; bases outside gene matches: 3. Germline V lookup: CDR1 SGHDT, CDR2 YYEEEE. This CDR3 region has 14 residues. The CDR3 protein is CASSLVGQGFGYTF. The DNA for the CDR3 is TGTGCCAGCAGCTTGGTGGGACAGGGGTTTGGCTACACCTTC.

J is TRBJ2-5 and V is TRBV5-6; D may be TRBD1 (5 bases). Between the trimmed V and J ends, which lost 4 bases and 5 bases, there was a span of 18 bases. Germline V gives CDR1 SGHDT, CDR2 YYEEEE. This CDR3 contains 15 residues. The CDR3 region is CASSPSQGSGETQYF. DNA for the CDR3: TGTGCCAGCAGCCCGAGCCAGGGATCTGGGGAGACCCAGTACTTC.

This chain joins TRBV11-2 and TRBJ2-1, with D hard to call. The CDR3 loop spans 14 amino acids. Germline V CDR1 and CDR2: SGHAT, FQNNGV. Trimming took off 5 bases at V and 5 bases at J, with 13 bases between the two ends. CDR3 sequence: CASSLAGSDNEQFF. The CDR3 DNA is TGTGCCAGCAGCCTTGCCGGGTCGGACAATGAGCAGTTCTTC.

The chain links TRBV9 to TRBJ2-1; 8 bases align to TRBD2. In germline, CDR1 is SGDLS, CDR2 YYNGEE. V was clipped by 0 bases and J by 9 bases; unmatched bases: 8. The CDR3 loop spans 15 amino acids. CDR3 residues: CASSVVGRAQGEQFF. Written as DNA, the CDR3 is TGTGCCAGCAGCGTAGTCGGGAGGGCCCAGGGTGAGCAGTTCTTC.